This TCR beta chain originates from a study of blood T cell repertoires in COVID-19. As for the study in general: Sites across the United States, Italy and Spain contributed samples from acute and convalescent COVID-19. Sources were T cells, B-cell-depleted T cells, or PBMCs; the material itself was cDNA or gDNA.

In the original workflow: Quantification of nucleated cells was approximated via reference gene primer amplification. Some clones are missing from TCRdb's copy, which holds only in-frame ones; the method was immunoSEQ multiplex PCR. That table is the source of V, J and clone size, and D and trimming were worked out from the DNA. The data contain about 28,000 clones, around 90% of them singletons. Trimming at V came to 0 bases and at J to 3 bases, leaving 1 base not matched to a gene. This CDR3 comprises 14 residues. Germline lookup yields CDR1 SEHNR and CDR2 FQNEAQ (reference sequence). The sequence was obtained from a human donor in a cohort sampled during active COVID-19. V and J are TRBV7-9 and TRBJ2-7, with TRBD2 matching 8 bases. The specimen sequenced was peripheral blood. The DNA of the CDR3 is TGTGCCAGCAGCTTAGCTAGCGGGGTCTACGAGCAGTACTTC. Its protein is CASSLASGVYEQYF. Together with reference TRBV7-9 and TRBJ2-7, the CDR3 gives the full variable domain: DTGVSQNPRHKITKRGQNVTFRCDPISEHNRLYWYRQTLGQGPEFLTYFQNEAQLEKSRLLSDRFSAERPKGSFSTLEIQRTEQGDSAMYLCASSLASGVYEQYFGPGTRLTVT.